The clone carrying this T cell receptor beta chain was observed at least ten times. TCRdb used MiXCR to reprocess the 5' RACE reads, holding one entry per CDR3 protein. The sample records tens of thousands of distinct CDR3 sequences, approximately 10% being singletons. This specimen belongs to a study of neurological immune-mediated disorders. Unmatched junction bases numbered 10, after V lost 6 bases and J lost 8 bases. The length of the CDR3 is 14 residues. From germline, CDR1 is SGHRS and CDR2 YFSETQ. Sequencing was done on a sample of PBMCs. The TCR comes from a man in his fifties in good health. This chain joins TRBV5-1 and TRBJ2-1, with 8 bases fitting TRBD2. As DNA, the CDR3 is TGCGCCAGCAAGCGAGGGACTAGGAGCGATGAGCAGTTCTTC. Translating gives CASKRGTRSDEQFF.